This TCR beta chain was captured by sequencing in a study of T cells in Graves' hyperthyroidism and ophthalmopathy (dated by TCRdb to 2018 to 2020). At the level of the whole study: Peripheral blood was sampled at the time of initial diagnosis, prior to any treatment. To identify TCR V-J signatures that set the groups apart, the researchers used a discovery cohort of 100 patients, made up of 40 to 45 with Graves' ophthalmopathy and approximately 57 with stable Graves' hyperthyroidism. An independent validation cohort of about 19 hyperthyroidism patients and 17 patients who later progressed to ophthalmopathy tested prospective prediction of ophthalmopathy. The approximately 100 discovery patients were randomly divided into training and test sets at a 7:3 ratio. Thyroid tissue and blood T-cell repertoires from about six Graves' hyperthyroidism patients were also compared in the study. After blood sampling, hyperthyroidism patients were treated with methimazole at a starting dose of 30 mg daily, and ophthalmopathy patients were treated with high-dose intravenous methylprednisolone. The paper describes TCR Vbeta CDR3 sequencing of more than 120 peripheral blood samples, made up of approximately 40 ophthalmopathy patients, more than 70 hyperthyroidism patients and about 17 progressor patients.

TCR beta CDR3 regions were amplified from RNA transcripts. For the first round of RT-PCR on the TCR CDR3, the HTBI primer set was used together with the Qiagen OneStep RT-PCR kit. The libraries were constructed in a second round of multiplex PCR and then size-selected and purified. Paired-end sequencing of the libraries was performed with 100 bp reads on an Illumina HiSeq2000. Concerning the study's data processing: SOAPnuke was used to process the raw data, removing reads that contained adapters or uncalled bases, had a mean Phred below 15, or lacked an exact match to the constant primer or identifier. High-quality paired reads were merged with COPE v1.2.5, and unique nucleotide sequences were defined as clonotypes. MiTCR v1.1 was used to align clonotypes to the IMGT TRBV, TRBD and TRBJ reference segments. Only V-J combinations with frequency above 0.0001, covering 99% to 99.2% of repertoires, were analysed. A TCS score was defined as the ratio between F50 (clonal expansion) and ExV (chaos), using BLOSUM62-based TCRdist between CDR3 peptides within each V-J. Welch's t-statistics and random forest reduced fewer than 550 V-J features to 13, which were used in a naive Bayes classifier (R e1071). The public reads were reanalyzed by TCRdb: fastp trimming at Q25, MiXCR alignment, in-frame beta chains only. Duplicate CDR3 protein sequences are folded into a single record with the most common DNA and genes. TCRdb, rather than the study authors, made the V and J calls. This sample has about 350,000 distinct CDR3 sequences in its table, and approximately 15% of those were observed once. The ten biggest clones cover roughly 25% of the sample.

The germline V gene provides CDR1 MGHDK and CDR2 SYGVNS. The germline ends are 2 bases apart after V is trimmed by 2 bases and J by 6 bases. The CDR3 runs 11 residues from the cysteine to the phenylalanine. The CDR3 DNA has 33 bases and is translated from base 1. Stable Graves' hyperthyroidism was defined as no progression to ophthalmopathy during 18 months of follow-up. The hyperthyroidism patients were between 18 and 65 years old and newly diagnosed, with a disease duration of less than 2 months. The study excluded patients with uncontrolled infections, other autoimmune diseases, pregnancy or lactation. Diagnoses relied on clinical symptoms, serum thyroxine and TRAb, thyroid ultrasound and orbital computed tomography. PBMCs were isolated from 8 to 10 ml of fresh peripheral blood by Ficoll-Paque density gradient centrifugation. Total RNA was extracted with Trizol reagent, and quality was checked on an Agilent 2100 Bioanalyzer.

What the research found in general, with its limitations: Sample size was not statistically predetermined, and blinding of investigators to group allocation was not performed. In validation, the model predicted progression to ophthalmopathy a median of 6.5 months before onset, with over 60% sensitivity and about 75% specificity. Most expanded thyroid clonotypes (frequency above 0.001) were also detected in blood, suggesting blood repertoires may reflect thyroid immune responses. A 13 V-J signature model separated ophthalmopathy from stable hyperthyroidism, with around 91% sensitivity and 81% to 82% specificity in cross-validation and 80%/75% in testing.

Comments on this clonotype: This receptor's antigen is unknown. The record has no base qualities; no much larger clone is one base away.

This TCR came from a woman aged 25 to 39 with Graves' hyperthyroidism. Sequenced sample: blood. This chain joins TRBV25-1 to TRBJ2-1; the D gene identity is not certain. The CDR3 protein: CASSETNEQFF. The DNA sequence reads TGTGCCAGCAGTGAAACCAATGAGCAGTTCTTC. Outside the CDR3, residues come from the reference TRBV25-1 and TRBJ2-1 proteins, so the full variable domain is: EADIYQTPRYLVIGTGKKITLECSQTMGHDKMYWYQQDPGMELHLIHYSYGVNSTEKGDLSSESTVSRIRTEHFPLTLESARPSHTSQYLCASSETNEQFFGPGTRLTVL.